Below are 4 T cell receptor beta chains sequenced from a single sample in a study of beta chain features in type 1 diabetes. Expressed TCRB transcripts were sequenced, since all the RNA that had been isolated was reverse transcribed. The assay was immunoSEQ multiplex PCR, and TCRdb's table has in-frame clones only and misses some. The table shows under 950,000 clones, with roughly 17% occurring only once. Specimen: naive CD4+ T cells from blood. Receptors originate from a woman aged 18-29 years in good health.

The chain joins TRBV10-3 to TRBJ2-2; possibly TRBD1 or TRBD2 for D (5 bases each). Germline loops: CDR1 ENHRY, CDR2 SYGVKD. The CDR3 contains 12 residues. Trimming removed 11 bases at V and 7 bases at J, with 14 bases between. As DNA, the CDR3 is TGTGCCCTCGGAGCGAGGGGCGGGGAGCTGTTTTTT. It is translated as CALGARGGELFF.

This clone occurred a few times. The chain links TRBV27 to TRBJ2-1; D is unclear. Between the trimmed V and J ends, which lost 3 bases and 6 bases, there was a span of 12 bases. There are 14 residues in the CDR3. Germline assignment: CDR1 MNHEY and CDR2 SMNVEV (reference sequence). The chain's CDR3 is CASSFQKVPNEQFF. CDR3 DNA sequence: TGTGCCAGCAGTTTCCAGAAAGTCCCCAATGAGCAGTTCTTC.

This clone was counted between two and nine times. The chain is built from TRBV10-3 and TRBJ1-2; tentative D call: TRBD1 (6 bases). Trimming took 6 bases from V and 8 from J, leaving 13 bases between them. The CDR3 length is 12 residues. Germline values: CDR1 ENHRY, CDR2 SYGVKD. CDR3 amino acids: CAIRTGHRGYTF. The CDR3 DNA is TGTGCCATCAGGACAGGCCACAGAGGCTACACCTTC.

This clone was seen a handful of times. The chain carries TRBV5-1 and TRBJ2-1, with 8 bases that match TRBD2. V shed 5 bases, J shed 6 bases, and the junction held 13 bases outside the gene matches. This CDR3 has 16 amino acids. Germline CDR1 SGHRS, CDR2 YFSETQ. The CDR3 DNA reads TGCGCCAGCAGACCCCCCGAGGCGGGAGGTGTCAATGAGCAGTTCTTC. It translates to CASRPPEAGGVNEQFF.